This paragraph covers one T cell receptor beta chain sequence. What it binds is unknown. Sequencing templates came from extracted RNA that was reverse transcribed into cDNA. The table came from immunoSEQ multiplex PCR; TCRdb's copy has only in-frame clones and leaves some out. The sample lists 80,000 to 100,000 clones, 35% to 50% occurring once. The source of the sample is a study of CD8+ T cells in alopecia areata. Study-level information: The protocol delivered tofacitinib for 6 to 18 months, then withdrew it for 6 months.

The study, taken as a whole, reports: Mice showed clearer TCR sharing than patients did, a gap that was possibly HLA-related. It was lesional scalp, especially alopecia totalis/universalis, that showed higher clonality than normal scalp.

PBMC-derived CD4+ and CD8+ T cells were sorted. The sample taken for sequencing was CD4+ T cells sorted from blood. The source of this sequence is a human donor with alopecia areata.

As DNA, the CDR3 is TGTGCCACCAGATCCGGGACTAGCGGGAGAGGGGGGACCTACGAGCAGTACTTC. Amino acids: CATRSGTSGRGGTYEQYF. The rearrangement uses TRBV28 and TRBJ2-7; 14 nucleotides match TRBD2. The CDR3 is 18 amino acids. Germline lookup yields CDR1 MDHEN and CDR2 SYDVKM. The J segment lost 2 bases and the V segment lost 10 bases, leaving 16 bases of the junction unmatched. The whole variable domain, filled in from reference TRBV28 and TRBJ2-7, reads DVKVTQSSRYLVKRTGEKVFLECVQDMDHENMFWYRQDPGLGLRLIYFSYDVKMKEKGDIPEGYSVSREKKERFSLILESASTNQTSMYLCATRSGTSGRGGTYEQYFGPGTRLTVT.